The sequence of this T cell receptor beta chain was determined in a study of OX40 agonist ivuxolimab in advanced cancers. Background on the study: Dose-escalation patients suffered from hepatocellular carcinoma, melanoma, renal cell or head and neck cancer. The dose-escalation cohort was roughly 84% male, with a mean age of about 56 years, ranging roughly 20 to 80.

Assay used: immunoSEQ multiplex PCR; TCRdb lists only in-frame clones, some missing. Altogether some 14,000 clones are present, about 87% being singletons, with the ten largest covering under 30%. The CDR3 consists of 14 residues. Germline lookup yields CDR1 MNHEY and CDR2 SVGAGI. V was trimmed by 6 bases and J by 5 bases, leaving 16 bases between them. The gene calls are TRBV6-5 and TRBJ2-5; D remains ambiguous. The specimen was CD4+ or CD8+ T cells sorted from blood, collected in a trial of the OX40 agonist ivuxolimab. The origin of this receptor is an adult with an advanced solid tumor such as melanoma, head and neck, liver or kidney cancer. CDR3 amino acids: CASRNNGPRETQYF. In nucleotides, the CDR3 is TGTGCCAGCAGAAACAACGGACCCCGGGAGACCCAGTACTTC.